Following are 10 T cell receptor beta chains from one sample sequenced in a study of blood T cell repertoires in COVID-19. Measured with immunoSEQ multiplex PCR; TCRdb has only the in-frame clones, and not every one. The sample has approximately 460,000 clones, roughly nine tenths seen once. Sequenced: peripheral blood. The receptors were sampled from a man aged 18 to 30 with COVID-19, enrolled during active disease.

There are a few counts of this clone. The V gene is TRBV11-2, the J gene TRBJ2-6, with D possibly matching TRBD2 (5 bases). V lost 5 bases, J lost 0 bases, and 14 bases lay in between. This CDR3 spans 17 amino acids. Germline loops: CDR1 SGHAT, CDR2 FQNNGV. CDR3 region: CASSILDGVSGANVLTF. CDR3 bases: TGTGCCAGCAGCATTTTGGACGGGGTCTCTGGGGCCAACGTCCTGACTTTC.

CDR3 nucleotides: TGTGCCTGGAGTGTGTTTGGGTCGGGGAAGGATACGCAGTATTTT. It specifies CAWSVFGSGKDTQYF. The chain combines TRBV30 with TRBJ2-3; weak D call: TRBD2 (5 bases). The CDR3 is 15 residues long. The germline gives CDR1 GTSNPN, CDR2 SVGIG (reference sequence). V dropped 0 bases and J dropped 6 bases, with 16 bases sitting between them.

This chain links TRBV6-4 with TRBJ1-1, with D unclear. Trimming removed 3 bases at V and 5 bases at J, with 10 bases between. Germline V gene data show CDR1 as MRHNA and CDR2 as SNTAGT. The CDR3 has 13 residues. The CDR3 is CASSEQEETEAFF. For the CDR3, the DNA is TGTGCCAGCAGTGAGCAAGAGGAAACTGAAGCTTTCTTT.

J is TRBJ2-3 and V is TRBV29-1; 10 positions agree with TRBD2. Germline loops: CDR1 SQVTM, CDR2 ANQGSEA. This CDR3 contains 13 residues. Losses at the gene ends were 5 bases for V and 6 bases for J; bases not matched to a gene: 5. CDR3 in amino acids: CSVSTSGTDTQYF. CDR3 in DNA: TGCAGCGTTTCAACTAGCGGGACGGATACGCAGTATTTT.

The V and J genes are TRBV2 and TRBJ2-7, with D hard to call. V was trimmed by 5 bases and J by 7 bases, leaving 15 bases between them. The germline CDR1 and CDR2 sequences are SNHLY and FYNNEI. There are 13 residues in the CDR3. The CDR3 DNA reads as TGTGCCAGCAGTAAGGCGGCCGCGGAGGAGCAGTACTTC. Its protein is CASSKAAAEEQYF. Looking up the rest from reference TRBV2 and TRBJ2-7 gives the full variable domain: EPEVTQTPSHQVTQMGQEVILRCVPISNHLYFYWYRQILGQKVEFLVSFYNNEISEKSEIFDDQFSVERPDGSNFTLKIRSTKLEDSAMYFCASSKAAAEEQYFGPGTRLTVT.

For this clone: Because the CDR3's place on the DNA is in doubt, the DNA is left out and the CDR3 is given as listed by TCRdb. CDR3 sequence: CASSLRAGTDYSYEQYF. The chain is built from TRBV19 and TRBJ2-7; the D call of TRBD1 is as the table states it, not checked on the DNA. Counting both end residues, the CDR3 totals 17 amino acids. CDR1 is LNHDA, CDR2 SQIVND, per germline (reference sequence).

The chain combines TRBV3-1 (or the pseudogene TRBV3-2) with TRBJ2-3, with D perhaps TRBD1 (6 bases). The CDR3 loop spans 14 amino acids. V gave up 4 bases and J gave up 4 bases, with 12 bases separating them. The germline V gene has CDR1 LGHDT and CDR2 YNNKEL (reference sequence). CDR3 sequence reads: CASSPSAGADTQYF. Here the CDR3 DNA reads TGTGCCAGCAGCCCCTCGGCAGGGGCAGATACGCAGTATTTT.

The chain joins TRBV7-2 to TRBJ1-6, with D possibly being TRBD1 (5 bases). Germline lookup yields CDR1 SGHTA and CDR2 FQGNSA. V was trimmed by 3 bases and J by 3 bases, leaving 12 bases between them. This CDR3 has 16 residues. CDR3 DNA: TGTGCCAGCAGCTTCCAGGGCTCTTTCTATAATTCACCCCTCCACTTT. Protein sequence: CASSFQGSFYNSPLHF.

The rearrangement uses TRBV10-1 and TRBJ2-1; unclear D gene. The V end was cut by 5 bases, the J end by 8 bases, with 13 bases between. The CDR3 sequence is 13 residues long. Germline values: CDR1 WNHNN, CDR2 SYGVQD (reference sequence). As DNA, the CDR3 is TGCGCCAGCAGTAGCAATCGCTTCGATGAGCAGTTCTTC. This sequence encodes CASSSNRFDEQFF.

The V gene is TRBV3-1 (or the pseudogene TRBV3-2), the J gene TRBJ2-3, with TRBD2 matching 9 bases. The CDR3 runs to 16 residues. Germline CDR1 is LGHDT and CDR2 is YNNKEL (reference sequence). With V trimmed by 4 bases and J by 3 bases, 8 bases remained unmatched. The CDR3 protein is CASSRKLAGLTDTQYF. The CDR3, as DNA: TGTGCCAGCAGCCGAAAGCTAGCGGGGTTAACAGATACGCAGTATTTT.